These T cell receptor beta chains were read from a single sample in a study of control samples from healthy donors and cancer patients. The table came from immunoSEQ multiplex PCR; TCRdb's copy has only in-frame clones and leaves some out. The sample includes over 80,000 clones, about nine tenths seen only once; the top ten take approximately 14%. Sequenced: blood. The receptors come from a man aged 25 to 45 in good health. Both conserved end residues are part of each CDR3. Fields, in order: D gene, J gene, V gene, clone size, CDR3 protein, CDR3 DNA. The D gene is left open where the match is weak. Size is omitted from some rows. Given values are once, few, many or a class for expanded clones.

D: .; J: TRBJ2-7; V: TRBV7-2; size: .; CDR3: CASSSSSGVTYEQYF; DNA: TGTGCCAGCAGCTCAAGTAGCGGAGTAACCTACGAGCAGTACTTC
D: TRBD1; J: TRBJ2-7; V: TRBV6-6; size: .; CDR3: CASSSDRGRNEQYF; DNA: TGTGCCAGCAGTTCGGACAGGGGAAGGAACGAGCAGTACTTC
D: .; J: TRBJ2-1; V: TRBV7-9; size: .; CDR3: CASSLQEQFF; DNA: TGTGCCAGCAGCTTGCAGGAGCAGTTCTTC
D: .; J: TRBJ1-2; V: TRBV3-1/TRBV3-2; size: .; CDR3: CASSLTAPYGYTF; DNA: TGTGCCAGCAGCCTGACAGCCCCCTATGGCTACACCTTC
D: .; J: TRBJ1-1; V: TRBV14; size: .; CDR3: CASSQPVNTEAFF; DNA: TGTGCCAGCAGCCAACCGGTGAACACTGAAGCTTTCTTT
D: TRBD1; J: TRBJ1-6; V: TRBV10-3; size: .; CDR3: CAISEVGTGRSPLHF; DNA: TGTGCCATCAGTGAGGTAGGGACAGGGCGGTCACCCCTCCACTTT
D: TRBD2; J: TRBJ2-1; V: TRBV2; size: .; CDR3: CASSSRTSDNEQFF; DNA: TGTGCCAGCAGTAGTCGGACTAGCGACAATGAGCAGTTCTTC
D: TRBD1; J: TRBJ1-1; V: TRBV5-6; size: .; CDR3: CASRPQGANTEAFF; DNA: TGTGCCAGCAGACCCCAGGGGGCGAACACTGAAGCTTTCTTT
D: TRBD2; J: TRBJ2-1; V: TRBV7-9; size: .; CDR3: CASSSTLGTSGSSYNEQFF; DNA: TGTGCCAGCAGCTCCACACTAGGGACTAGCGGGAGCTCCTACAATGAGCAGTTCTTC
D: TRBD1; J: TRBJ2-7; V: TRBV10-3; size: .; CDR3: CAISGGQPYEQYF; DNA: TGTGCCATCAGTGGGGGACAGCCTTACGAGCAGTACTTC
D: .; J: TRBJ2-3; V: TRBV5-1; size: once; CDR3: CASSPMGPSDTQYF; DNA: TGCGCCAGCAGCCCCATGGGCCCGTCGGATACGCAGTATTTT
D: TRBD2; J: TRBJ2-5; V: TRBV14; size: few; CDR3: CASSSRGSGEFQETQYF; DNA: TGTGCCAGCAGCTCACGTGGGAGCGGGGAGTTCCAAGAGACCCAGTACTTC
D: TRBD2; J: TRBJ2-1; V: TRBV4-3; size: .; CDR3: CASSQWRGAYNEQFF; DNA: TGCGCCAGCAGCCAATGGCGGGGGGCCTACAATGAGCAGTTCTTC
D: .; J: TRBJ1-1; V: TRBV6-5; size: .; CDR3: CASTSKGTEAFF; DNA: TGTGCCAGCACCTCAAAGGGGACTGAAGCTTTCTTT
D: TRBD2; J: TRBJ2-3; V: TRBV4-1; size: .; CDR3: CASSQAASGPSTDTQYF; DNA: TGCGCCAGCAGCCAAGCGGCTAGCGGCCCTAGCACAGATACGCAGTATTTT
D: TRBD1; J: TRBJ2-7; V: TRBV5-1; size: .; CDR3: CASSLEGTGAGEQYF; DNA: TGCGCCAGCAGCTTGGAAGGGACAGGGGCCGGCGAGCAGTACTTC
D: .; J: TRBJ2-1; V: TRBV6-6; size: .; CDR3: CASSRRISSSYNEQFF; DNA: TGTGCCAGCAGTCGACGTATTTCCAGCTCCTACAATGAGCAGTTCTTC
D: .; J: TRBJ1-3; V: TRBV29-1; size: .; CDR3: CSVEYSSDTIYF; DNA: TGCAGCGTTGAATACTCGTCGGACACCATATATTTT
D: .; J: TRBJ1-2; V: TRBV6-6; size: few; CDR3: CASSYGFPYGYTF; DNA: TGTGCCAGCAGTTACGGATTTCCCTATGGCTACACCTTC
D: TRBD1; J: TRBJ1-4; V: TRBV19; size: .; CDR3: CASKENRGLNEKLFF; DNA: TGTGCCAGTAAAGAAAACAGGGGTCTTAATGAAAAACTGTTTTTT
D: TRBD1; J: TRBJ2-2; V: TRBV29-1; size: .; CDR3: CSVEGGQGANTGELFF; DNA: TGCAGCGTTGAAGGGGGACAGGGGGCGAACACCGGGGAGCTGTTTTTT
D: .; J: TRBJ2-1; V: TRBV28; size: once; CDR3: CASSLGGAQANEQFF; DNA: TGTGCCAGCAGTTTAGGGGGGGCTCAGGCCAATGAGCAGTTCTTC
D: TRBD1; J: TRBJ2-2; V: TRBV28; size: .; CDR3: CASSSTGRKTGELFF; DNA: TGTGCCAGCAGCTCGACAGGGAGAAAGACCGGGGAGCTGTTTTTT
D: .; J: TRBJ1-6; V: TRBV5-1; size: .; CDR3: CASQMDPSLNSPLHF; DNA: TGCGCCAGCCAGATGGACCCTTCTCTTAATTCACCCCTCCACTTT
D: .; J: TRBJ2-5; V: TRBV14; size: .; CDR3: CASSQDRPGGETQYF; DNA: TGTGCCAGCAGCCAAGATCGGCCAGGGGGGGAGACCCAGTACTTC
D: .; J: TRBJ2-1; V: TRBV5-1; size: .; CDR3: CASSPQGYASYNEQFF; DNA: TGCGCCAGCAGCCCTCAGGGGTACGCCTCCTACAATGAGCAGTTCTTC
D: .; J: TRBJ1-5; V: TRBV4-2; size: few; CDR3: CASSQGDGERQPQHF; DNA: TGTGCCAGCAGCCAAGGAGATGGGGAGAGGCAGCCCCAGCATTTT
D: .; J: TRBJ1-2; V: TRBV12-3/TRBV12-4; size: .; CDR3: CASSQKGPLGYTF; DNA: TGTGCCAGCAGTCAAAAGGGCCCGCTCGGCTACACCTTC
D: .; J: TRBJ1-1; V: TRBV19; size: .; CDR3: CASTPAGNTEAFF; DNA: TGTGCCAGTACCCCCGCGGGGAACACTGAAGCTTTCTTT
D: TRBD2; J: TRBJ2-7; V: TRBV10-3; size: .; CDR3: CASNSGREYEQYF; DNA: TGTGCCTCGAATAGCGGGAGAGAGTACGAGCAGTACTTC
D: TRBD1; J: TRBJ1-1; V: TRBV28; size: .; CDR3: CASRQGGLAFF; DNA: TGTGCCAGCAGGCAGGGGGGTCTGGCTTTCTTT
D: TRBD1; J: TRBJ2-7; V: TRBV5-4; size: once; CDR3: CASSSRDRVAYEQYF; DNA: TGTGCCAGCAGCTCCCGGGACAGGGTAGCCTACGAGCAGTACTTC
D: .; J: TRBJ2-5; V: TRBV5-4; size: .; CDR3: CASSSPSGNLETQYF; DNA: TGTGCCAGCAGCTCCCCGTCCGGGAATCTGGAGACCCAGTACTTC
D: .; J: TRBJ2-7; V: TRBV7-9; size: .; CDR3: CASSSTNPYEQYF; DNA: TGTGCCAGCAGCTCGACGAACCCCTACGAGCAGTACTTC
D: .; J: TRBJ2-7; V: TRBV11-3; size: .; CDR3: CASSSQSYEQYF; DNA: TGTGCCAGCAGCTCACAGAGCTACGAGCAGTACTTC
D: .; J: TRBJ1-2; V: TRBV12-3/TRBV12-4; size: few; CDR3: CASSFGRYGYTF; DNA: TGTGCCAGCAGTTTTGGGAGATATGGCTACACCTTC
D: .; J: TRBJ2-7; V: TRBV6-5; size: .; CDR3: CASSPPGYEQYF; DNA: TGTGCCAGCAGTCCGCCTGGCTACGAGCAGTACTTC
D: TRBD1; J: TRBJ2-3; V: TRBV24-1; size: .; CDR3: CATSDAPTGTDTQYF; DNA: TGTGCCACCAGTGATGCCCCGACAGGGACGGATACGCAGTATTTT
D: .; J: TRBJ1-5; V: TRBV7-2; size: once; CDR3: CASSFRSRGPQHF; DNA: TGTGCCAGCAGTTTTCGGTCGAGGGGGCCCCAGCATTTT
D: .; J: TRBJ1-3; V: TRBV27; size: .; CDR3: CASSLGVGNTIYF; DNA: TGTGCCAGCAGTTTAGGGGTTGGAAACACCATATATTTT
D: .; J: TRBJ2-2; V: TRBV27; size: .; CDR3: CASSSRDVPGELFF; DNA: TGTGCCAGCAGTTCTCGTGACGTCCCCGGGGAGCTGTTTTTT
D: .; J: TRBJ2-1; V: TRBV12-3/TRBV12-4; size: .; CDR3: CASSFTRGGEQFF; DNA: TGTGCCAGCAGTTTTACCAGGGGAGGTGAGCAGTTCTTC
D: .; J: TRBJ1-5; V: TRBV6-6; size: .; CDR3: CASSSRTLDQPQHF; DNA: TGTGCCAGCAGTTCCCGGACTCTTGATCAGCCCCAGCATTTT
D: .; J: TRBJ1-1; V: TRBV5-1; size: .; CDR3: CASSFPGPRTEAFF; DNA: TGCGCCAGCAGCTTTCCGGGACCCAGGACGGAAGCTTTCTTT
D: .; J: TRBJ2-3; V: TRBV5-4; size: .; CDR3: CASSSQSGMGGDTQYF; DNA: TGTGCCAGCAGCTCCCAATCGGGGATGGGGGGAGATACGCAGTATTTT
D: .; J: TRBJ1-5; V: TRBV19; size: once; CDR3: CASSIGGRGPNQPQHF; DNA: TGTGCCAGTAGTATCGGGGGGAGGGGTCCCAATCAGCCCCAGCATTTT
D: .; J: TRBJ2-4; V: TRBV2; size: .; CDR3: CASSPGGQGKNIQYF; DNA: TGTGCCAGCAGCCCAGGGGGGCAGGGAAAAAACATTCAGTACTTC
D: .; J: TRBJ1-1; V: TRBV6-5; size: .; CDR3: CASSRQRPYTEAFF; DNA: TGTGCCAGCAGCCGACAGAGACCATACACTGAAGCTTTCTTT
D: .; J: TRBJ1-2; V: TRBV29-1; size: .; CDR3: CSVERDRSDYGYTF; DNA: TGCAGCGTTGAACGAGACCGGAGCGACTATGGCTACACCTTC
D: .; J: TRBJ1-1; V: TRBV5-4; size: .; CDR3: CASSLGFGGGRDTEAFF; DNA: TGTGCCAGCAGCTTGGGGTTTGGCGGGGGAAGGGACACTGAAGCTTTCTTT
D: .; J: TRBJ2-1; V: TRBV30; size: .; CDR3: CAWTRRDPNNEQFF; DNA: TGTGCCTGGACCCGACGGGATCCAAACAATGAGCAGTTCTTC
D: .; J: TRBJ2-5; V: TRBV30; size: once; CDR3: CAWNQRPRETQYF; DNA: TGTGCCTGGAACCAGCGTCCGAGGGAGACCCAGTACTTC
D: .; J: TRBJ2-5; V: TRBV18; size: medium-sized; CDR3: CASSPTYLDSIQETQYF; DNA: TGTGCCAGCTCACCTACTTACTTGGACAGTATCCAAGAGACCCAGTACTTC